This T cell receptor beta chain originates from a study of immune cell composition in non-small cell lung cancer. Study summary: Histologic subtype was mainly adenocarcinoma or squamous cell carcinoma. Study-wide results and caveats: Dominant in vivo tumour-associated clones were not shown to share tumour-reactive sequences. Squamous carcinomas (approximately 80%) more often had tumour-associated clones >0.5% than adenocarcinomas (around 33%). Smoking pack-years did not significantly correlate with tumour TCR-beta clonality.

Libraries were prepared by immunoSEQ multiplex PCR; TCRdb keeps only in-frame clonotypes and omits some of them. The table includes more than 6,000 clones, roughly 69% detected once. Remarks on this clone: Its target is unknown.

Normal lung was sampled as far from the tumour as possible, at least 3 cm. Trimming shortened V by 5 bases and J by 12 bases, and 12 bases separated the two germline ends. The germline CDR1 and CDR2 sequences are SGHDT and YYEEEE. The CDR3 is 11 amino acids. The rearrangement links TRBV5-6 to TRBJ2-1, with D maybe TRBD2 (5 bases). The sequence came from a human donor with non-small cell lung cancer. Input material: non-adjacent lung tissue. Written as DNA, the CDR3 is TGTGCCAGCAGAGCTGCGGGTGGGCAGTTCTTC. It translates to CASRAAGGQFF.